This is a list of T cell receptor beta chains from one sample in a study of PD-1 blockade in classical Hodgkin lymphoma. Method: immunoSEQ multiplex PCR; TCRdb's copy keeps in-frame clones and lacks some. The table has about 90,000 clones, roughly 89% seen once; the top ten hold approximately 12%. The sample in question was peripheral blood mononuclear cells (PBMCs), obtained before the second cycle of nivolumab. The source of these receptors is a human donor with classical Hodgkin lymphoma. Each CDR3 is given without its conserved first and last residue. Fields, in order: V gene, J gene, CDR3 protein.

TRBV11-3	TRBJ2-3	ASSFGGTDTQY
TRBV30	TRBJ2-7	AWSETGWEPYEQY
TRBV7-2	TRBJ2-7	ASSLRTGTYEQY
TRBV7-9	TRBJ2-5	ASSLVTGEVETQY
TRBV18	TRBJ2-7	ASSPNRGSLYEQY
TRBV6-5	TRBJ1-2	ASSRDASHNYGYT
TRBV9	TRBJ2-1	ASSVGSSGGSYNEQF
TRBV7-9	TRBJ2-7	ASSLGGGAYEQY
TRBV5-1	TRBJ2-5	ASSTGLAGETQY
TRBV10-3	TRBJ2-5	AISEPGQPQETQY
TRBV23-1	TRBJ2-7	ASSPLGRAWAGDIRYEQY
TRBV19	TRBJ2-2	ASSKSRELAGAHGELF
TRBV7-2	TRBJ1-1	ASSYGTGGLNTEAF
TRBV20-1	TRBJ2-5	SASPLETQY
TRBV4-2	TRBJ1-2	ASSHARDSPNYGYT
TRBV7-2	TRBJ1-5	ASTSTAGPLMEPQH
TRBV19	TRBJ1-5	ASRLGQGFLHQPQH
TRBV9	TRBJ1-6	ASSARAGSGSPLH
TRBV6-1	TRBJ1-6	ASSGQTNSPLH
TRBV10-3	TRBJ2-7	AISGQGAEQY
TRBV10-3	TRBJ1-1	AIRDTGTGSEAF
TRBV18	TRBJ1-4	ASSPPNRAANEKLF
TRBV10-2	TRBJ2-4	ASSEINIQY
TRBV28	TRBJ2-7	ASSFHGTQDYEQY
TRBV19	TRBJ1-5	ASSIDRLQH
TRBV7-2	TRBJ1-1	ASSLGTVGNTEAF
TRBV7-8	TRBJ2-6	ASSSPLSGANVLT
TRBV7-8	TRBJ1-1	ASSQASGRSEAF
TRBV18	TRBJ1-4	ASSPRRINEKLF
TRBV4-2	TRBJ2-5	ASSQELAVRVETQY
TRBV5-6	TRBJ2-1	ASSYVLVTLYNEQF
TRBV27	TRBJ2-7	ASSLTPHYEQY
TRBV11-1	TRBJ1-2	ASSLKGGQGYT
TRBV18	TRBJ2-7	ASSPTGGNVYEQY
TRBV27	TRBJ2-7	ASSPGLALYEQY
TRBV28	TRBJ1-4	ASSLRGGPDEKLF
TRBV9	TRBJ2-5	ASSVGGEGSQY
TRBV4-1	TRBJ2-5	ASSQDPGQETQY
TRBV27	TRBJ2-5	ASSLSDRGETQY
TRBV7-9	TRBJ2-7	ASSFPGLGQY
TRBV10-2	TRBJ2-7	ASSDQQGYEQY
TRBV29-1	TRBJ1-1	SVREGAEAF
TRBV10-1	TRBJ2-4	ASSELGKNIQY
TRBV2	TRBJ2-1	ASTIPGLAGGIGSYNEQF
TRBV5-1	TRBJ2-1	ASSLVGLAGLVSYNEQF
TRBV7-8	TRBJ2-3	ASSLAGGTGPQY
TRBV2	TRBJ2-2	ASSEPQGGTTGELF
TRBV28	TRBJ2-7	ASSNRQGLSYEQY
TRBV7-9	TRBJ2-1	ASSLGTRMREQF
TRBV4-1	TRBJ2-7	ASSQDRVYSYEQY
TRBV7-8	TRBJ2-7	ASSPGRGRVEQY
TRBV29-1	TRBJ2-7	SVAAGGHEQY